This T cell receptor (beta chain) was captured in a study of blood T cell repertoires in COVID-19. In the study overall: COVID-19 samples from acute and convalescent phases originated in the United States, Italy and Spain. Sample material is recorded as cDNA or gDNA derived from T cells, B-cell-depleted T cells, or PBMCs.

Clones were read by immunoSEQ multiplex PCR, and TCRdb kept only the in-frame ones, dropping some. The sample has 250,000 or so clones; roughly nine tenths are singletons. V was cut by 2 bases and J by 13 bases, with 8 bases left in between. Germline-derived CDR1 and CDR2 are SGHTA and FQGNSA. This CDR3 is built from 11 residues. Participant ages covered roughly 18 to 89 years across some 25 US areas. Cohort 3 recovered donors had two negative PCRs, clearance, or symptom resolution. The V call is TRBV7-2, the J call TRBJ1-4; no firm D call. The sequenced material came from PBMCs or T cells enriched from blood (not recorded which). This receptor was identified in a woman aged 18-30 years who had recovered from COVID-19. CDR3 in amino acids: CASSLSSRLFF. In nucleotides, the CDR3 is TGTGCCAGCAGCTTATCCTCCCGACTGTTTTTT.